These T cell receptor beta chains were read from a single sample in a study of pediatric ulcerative colitis. The table came from immunoSEQ multiplex PCR; TCRdb's copy has only in-frame clones and leaves some out. The sample contains around 61,000 clones, less than 90% of which appear only once. What was sequenced was blood. Every receptor here comes from a boy younger than 18 with severe ulcerative colitis. The CDR3 runs from the conserved cysteine through the conserved F or W. A D gene is named only where the DNA matches it firmly. Not all rows give a size; the values are once, few, many and, for expanded clones, a class.

.,TRBV11-3,TRBD1,TRBJ2-1,TGTGCCAGCAAACCCAGGACCACGGGACAGGGTGTTGATGAGCAGTTCTTC,CASKPRTTGQGVDEQFF
.,TRBV4-3,TRBD2,TRBJ2-1,TGCGCCAGCAGCCAGGGACTAGCGGGAGTTAATGAGCAGTTCTTC,CASSQGLAGVNEQFF
.,TRBV10-2,TRBD2,TRBJ2-1,TGCGCCAGCAGTATAGCGGGGCCTTCCTACAATGAGCAGTTCTTC,CASSIAGPSYNEQFF
.,TRBV9,.,TRBJ2-3,TGTGCCAGCAGCGTAGTCAGCACCCGGGGGGATACGCAGTATTTT,CASSVVSTRGDTQYF
.,TRBV7-9,.,TRBJ2-2,TGTGCCAGCAGCGTCGGGGCTCTCACCGGGGAGCTGTTTTTT,CASSVGALTGELFF
.,TRBV7-2,TRBD1,TRBJ2-5,TGTGCCAGCAGGCAATCCGGGACAGAACAAGAGACCCAGTACTTC,CASRQSGTEQETQYF
.,TRBV7-9,.,TRBJ2-3,TGTGCCAGCAGCTTAGCGGACACAGATACGCAGTATTTT,CASSLADTDTQYF
.,TRBV5-1,.,TRBJ2-7,TGCGCCAGCAGCCGAACATACTCTTCGCCACCCCTCTCCTACGAGCAGTACTTC,CASSRTYSSPPLSYEQYF
.,TRBV27,.,TRBJ1-5,TGTGCCAGCAGTTTATCCCTCAATCAGCCCCAGCATTTT,CASSLSLNQPQHF
.,TRBV6-1,.,TRBJ2-3,TGTGCCAGCAGTGAAGCTTTCCTATTGGTGGGGGAAGCTAGATTCACAGATACGCAGTATTTT,CASSEAFLLVGEARFTDTQYF
.,TRBV27,.,TRBJ1-5,TGTGCCAGCAGTTTCGAGCCTAAGGGTCAGCCCCAGCATTTT,CASSFEPKGQPQHF
.,TRBV25-1,.,TRBJ1-5,TGTGCCAGCAGTGAATCCAGCGGGTTAAATCAGCCCCAGCATTTT,CASSESSGLNQPQHF
.,TRBV11-1,.,TRBJ2-5,TGTGCCAGCAGCTTAGCCCCGGACCGACAGTACTTC,CASSLAPDRQYF
.,TRBV7-9,.,TRBJ2-7,TGTGCCAGCAGCTTAGCGGGAGAAGGCGAGCAGTACTTC,CASSLAGEGEQYF
.,TRBV27,.,TRBJ1-2,TGTGCCAGCAGTTTAGCCTTTAACTATGGCTACACCTTC,CASSLAFNYGYTF
.,TRBV5-6,.,TRBJ2-5,TGTGCCAGCAGCCAAGACGGAGGTCTCCAAGAGACCCAGTACTTC,CASSQDGGLQETQYF
.,TRBV29-1,.,TRBJ1-4,TGCAGCGCCCTGGGGTGGGGGGCGGTTGCAACTAATGAAAAACTGTTTTTT,CSALGWGAVATNEKLFF
few,TRBV9,.,TRBJ2-1,TGTGCCAGCAGCCTGCTGCCCTCCTACAATGAGCAGTTCTTC,CASSLLPSYNEQFF
.,TRBV9,TRBD2,TRBJ2-2,TGTGCCAGCACCCCAGTGACGGGAGGCGTCGGGGAGCTGTTTTTT,CASTPVTGGVGELFF
.,TRBV19,.,TRBJ2-2,TGTGCCAGTAGTGCCAGGGCGGGGACCGGGGAGCTGTTTTTT,CASSARAGTGELFF
.,TRBV30,.,TRBJ2-7,TGTGCCTGGAACGGGGGCTACGAGCAGTACTTC,CAWNGGYEQYF
.,TRBV7-9,.,TRBJ2-1,TGTGCCAGCAGCTTAGTAGTCGGTGAGCAGTTCTTC,CASSLVVGEQFF
.,TRBV19,.,TRBJ1-1,TGTGCCAGTAGAGCTTGGGAGGTGAACACTGAAGCTTTCTTT,CASRAWEVNTEAFF
.,TRBV7-2,TRBD2,TRBJ2-1,TGTGCCAGCAGCTTAAACACGGGACTAGCGGGAGATTACAATGAGCAGTTCTTC,CASSLNTGLAGDYNEQFF
.,TRBV15,.,TRBJ2-1,TGTGCCACCGGCGACCAGGGTTGGGGTGAGCAGTTCTTC,CATGDQGWGEQFF
.,TRBV4-1,TRBD2,TRBJ2-5,TGCGCCAGCAGCCCCGATAGCGGGAGTGCAGAGACCCAGTACTTC,CASSPDSGSAETQYF
.,TRBV4-3,.,TRBJ1-1,TGCGCCAGCAGCCCCGGGACGGTCAGCTACATACCTGAAGCTTTCTTT,CASSPGTVSYIPEAFF
.,TRBV30,TRBD2,TRBJ2-3,TGTGCCGTAAGACTAGCGGGGCACACAGATACGCAGTATTTT,CAVRLAGHTDTQYF
.,TRBV6-1,.,TRBJ2-3,TGTGCCAGCAGTGAAGCAACCTTAGGCACAGATACGCAGTATTTT,CASSEATLGTDTQYF
.,TRBV15,.,TRBJ1-3,TGTGCCACCAGCGAGTGGACGGTCTCTGGAAACACCATATATTTT,CATSEWTVSGNTIYF
.,TRBV27,.,TRBJ1-5,TGTGCCAGCTCCAGGGCGGAGGGACAGCCCCAGCATTTT,CASSRAEGQPQHF
.,TRBV19,TRBD1,TRBJ2-1,TGTGCCAGTAGTGAAGGGACAGGGGGATACAATGAGCAGTTCTTC,CASSEGTGGYNEQFF
.,TRBV15,TRBD2,TRBJ2-3,TGTGCCACCAGCAGTACGACGGGACTAGGGAGCACAGATACGCAGTATTTT,CATSSTTGLGSTDTQYF
.,TRBV4-3,.,TRBJ2-7,TGCGCCAGCAGCCAAGATACGGAATCAGGGTTCTACGAGCAGTACTTC,CASSQDTESGFYEQYF
.,TRBV5-6,TRBD2,TRBJ2-5,TGTGCCAGCAGCATGAGGGCTAGCGGGAGTCGAGGAGAGACCCAGTACTTC,CASSMRASGSRGETQYF
.,TRBV30,.,TRBJ2-7,TGTGCCTGGATGGGTGATCTGAGGGAGCAGTACTTC,CAWMGDLREQYF
.,TRBV7-9,.,TRBJ2-5,TGTGCCAGCAGCTTAGGCCTCGGTCTTCAGGGGGAGACCCAGTACTTC,CASSLGLGLQGETQYF
.,TRBV5-6,.,TRBJ2-3,TGTGCCAGCAGCTTGAGGTCCGGGCCCACAGATACGCAGTATTTT,CASSLRSGPTDTQYF
.,TRBV29-1,.,TRBJ2-1,TGCAGCGTCCGGGACTTCCTTTACAATGAGCAGTTCTTC,CSVRDFLYNEQFF
.,TRBV7-9,TRBD1,TRBJ1-5,TGTGCCAGCAGCTCGCCCGGGACAGGCAATCAGCCCCAGCATTTT,CASSSPGTGNQPQHF
once,TRBV19,TRBD2,TRBJ2-1,TGTGCCAGTAGTATTTCAGCGGGGGACAATGAGCAGTTCTTC,CASSISAGDNEQFF
.,TRBV27,.,TRBJ2-7,TGTGCCAGCAGTTTTCTCTACAGGGGAGGTCCAGGCGAGCAGTACTTC,CASSFLYRGGPGEQYF
.,TRBV4-1,TRBD2,TRBJ2-1,TGCGCCAGCAGCGACTCGGGGGGTTCCTACAATGAGCAGTTCTTC,CASSDSGGSYNEQFF
.,TRBV19,.,TRBJ2-7,TGTGCCAGTTCCGTTTTCGGTTACGAGCAGTACTTC,CASSVFGYEQYF
once,TRBV15,TRBD1,TRBJ2-7,TGTGCCACCAGCAGACTGGGAACAGGGGGTATCGGTACCTACGAGCAGTACTTC,CATSRLGTGGIGTYEQYF
.,TRBV7-9,TRBD2,TRBJ2-1,TGTGCCAGCAGCCGTGGGACTAGCGGAAGCCTGAATGAGCAGTTCTTC,CASSRGTSGSLNEQFF
.,TRBV7-6,TRBD1,TRBJ1-4,TGTGCCAGCAGCTCTAGGGGCGGGCAGGGGGACGAAAAACTGTTTTTT,CASSSRGGQGDEKLFF
.,TRBV7-9,TRBD2,TRBJ2-7,TGTGCCAGCAGCTTAGTCCGGCTAGCGGGAGGGAATTCCCACTACGAGCAGTACTTC,CASSLVRLAGGNSHYEQYF
once,TRBV25-1,.,TRBJ2-7,TGTGCCAGCAGTGATTTGGGAGCCTACGAGCAGTACTTC,CASSDLGAYEQYF
.,TRBV28,.,TRBJ1-2,TGTGCCAGCAGAGACCCCTATGGCTACACCTTC,CASRDPYGYTF
.,TRBV7-9,.,TRBJ1-1,TGTGCCAGCAGCTTACAGGGACAAAAAGGGAGCACTGAAGCTTTCTTT,CASSLQGQKGSTEAFF
.,TRBV18,TRBD1,TRBJ1-4,TGTGCCAGCTCACCACGGGGACAGGGAACAACTAATGAAAAACTGTTTTTT,CASSPRGQGTTNEKLFF
.,TRBV27,TRBD2,TRBJ2-1,TGTGCCAGCAGTTTAACCGAGACTAGCGACAATGAGCAGTTCTTC,CASSLTETSDNEQFF
.,TRBV7-9,TRBD2,TRBJ2-2,TGTGCCAGCAGCTTCCATAGCGGGAGTACCGGGGAGCTGTTTTTT,CASSFHSGSTGELFF